Given below is one T cell receptor (beta chain) in context. This sample was included in a study of CD8+CD57+ T cells in acquired aplastic anemia. Study-wide context: Roughly 3.2 ug was the average amount of DNA from sorted CD4+ and CD8+ cells.

The CDR3 is 13 residues long. Germline values: CDR1 SQVTM, CDR2 ANQGSEA. J lost 5 bases, V lost 6 bases, and 5 bases had no gene match. CDR3 and TCR beta VDJ profiling relied on genomic DNA as the template. TCRdb called the reads again in MiXCR, with one record for every CDR3 protein. Among 200,000 or so distinct CDR3 sequences listed, 64% were seen once. The rearrangement joins TRBV29-1 to TRBJ2-1; 9 bases fit TRBD1. The sequence was collected from a human donor with severe aplastic anemia or a healthy control (not recorded which). Specimen: sorted CD4+, CD8+, or CD8+CD57+ T cells (not recorded which) from PBMCs. CDR3 protein: CSVAGQGNNEQFF. The CDR3 coding sequence is TGCAGCGTAGCGGGACAGGGAAACAATGAGCAGTTCTTC.